This T cell receptor beta chain was profiled in a study of T cell repertoires in cytomegalovirus infection. Study-wide context: It can be stated that public TCR beta signatures indicated CMV infection as well as a matching HLA type. Study observations and caveats: Based on cumulative public TCR beta family frequency, carriers of CMV plus the relevant HLA were identified. Across the ex vivo response, the dominant clonotypes were HLA-C-restricted CMV-specific TCR beta clonotypes.

TCRdb re-analysed the reads in MiXCR, keeping a single row per CDR3 protein. The profile shows approximately 500,000 distinct CDR3 sequences, roughly 29% of them singletons. The CDR3 loop spans 14 amino acids. J lost 4 bases, V lost 1 base, and 4 bases had no gene match. Germline lookup yields CDR1 SQVTM and CDR2 ANQGSEA. This clonotype was seen a few times. The target antigen is unknown. Input material: PBMCs. The receptor was isolated from a human donor in good health (CMV status not recorded). Some clones in this sample may be carry-over from other donors' samples. The V call is TRBV29-1, the J call TRBJ2-1; 7 bases fit TRBD2. This chain's CDR3 is CSVEASGKYNEQFF. The CDR3 nucleotides read TGCAGCGTTGAAGCGAGCGGGAAATACAATGAGCAGTTCTTC.